The 20 T cell receptor beta chains below all came from one sample that was sequenced in a study of T cell repertoires in cytomegalovirus infection. MiXCR was run by TCRdb on the reads, yielding one entry per CDR3 protein. This repertoire shows a few hundred thousand distinct CDR3 sequences, almost 40% found once; its top ten account for 48%. The antigens for these receptors are not known. Here the sequenced sample was cultured PBMCs, taken from culture after CMV antigen stimulation. These receptors were taken from a human donor in good health (CMV status not recorded). Some clones in this sample may be carry-over from other donors' samples.

This clonotype was recorded a few times. The genes are TRBV7-2 and TRBJ2-7, with D possibly being TRBD1 (6 bases). The CDR3 runs 19 residues. V was pared by 4 bases and J by 2 bases, with 27 bases between. The germline CDR1 and CDR2 sequences are SGHTA and FQGNSA. The CDR3 loop is CASSSGLGNHREFAYEQYF. CDR3 nucleotides: TGTGCCAGCAGCTCAGGATTGGGGAACCACAGGGAGTTCGCCTACGAGCAGTACTTC.

This clonotype was counted at least ten times. The chain uses TRBV12-3 or TRBV12-4 and TRBJ2-2; D tentatively reads TRBD1 or TRBD2 (6 bases each). This CDR3 has 16 residues. Trimming removed 5 bases from V and 4 bases from J, with 17 bases in between. The CDR3, as DNA: TGTGCCAGCAGTCCTAGGGGGACTGACTCCACCGGGGAGCTGTTTTTT. Encoded protein: CASSPRGTDSTGELFF.

The rearrangement uses TRBV11-2 and TRBJ1-1; D may be TRBD1 (5 bases). The CDR3 sequence is 14 residues long. V was pared by 6 bases and J by 1 base, with 12 bases between. In germline, CDR1 is SGHAT, CDR2 FQNNGV. CDR3 protein: CASRAGTENTEAFF. The CDR3 coding sequence is TGTGCCAGCAGAGCCGGGACTGAGAACACTGAAGCTTTCTTT.

Worth noting for this clonotype: As the CDR3 is not closed by the conserved phenylalanine or tryptophan, this likely results from a read error. This rearrangement joins TRBV7-2 to TRBJ2-1; D is uncertain. The CDR3 spans 11 residues. Trimming took 3 bases from V and 13 from J, leaving 10 bases between them. Per the germline V gene, CDR1 is SGHTA and CDR2 is FQGNSA. The CDR3 DNA sequence: TGTGCCAGCAGCTTGGGTCTATCCCAGTTCCTC. This translates into CASSLGLSQFL.

There are a few counts of this clonotype. This sequence joins TRBV7-2 and TRBJ2-7, with 11 positions matching TRBD2. The junction had 4 bases not matched to a gene; V was cut back by 5 bases and J by 4 bases. The germline V gene encodes CDR1 SGHTA and CDR2 FQGNSA. The CDR3 spans 14 residues. CDR3: CASSTRLAGYEQYF. Here the CDR3 DNA reads TGTGCCAGCAGCACCCGACTAGCGGGGTACGAGCAGTACTTC.

The rearrangement joins TRBV27 to TRBJ2-7, with D perhaps given as TRBD1 or TRBD2 (5 bases each). Trimming removed 7 bases from V and 5 bases from J, with 24 bases in between. From germline, CDR1 is MNHEY and CDR2 SMNVEV (reference sequence). The CDR3 spans 16 residues. The CDR3 DNA reads TGTGCCAGCAAGGTTTTTCTGGGGGAGATGGGGGACGAGCAGTACTTC. This sequence encodes CASKVFLGEMGDEQYF.

This clonotype was seen a handful of times. The V call is TRBV12-3 or TRBV12-4, the J call TRBJ1-1, with D unresolved. V was pared by 3 bases and J by 3 bases, with 11 bases between. CDR3 length: 14 residues. The CDR3 is CASSFLSRDTEAFF. CDR3 bases: TGTGCCAGCAGTTTCTTAAGTAGGGACACTGAAGCTTTCTTT.

This clonotype appeared a few times. The V call is TRBV10-3, the J call TRBJ2-5, with D tentatively TRBD2 (5 bases). CDR3 size: 13 residues. Trimming shortened V by 5 bases and J by 2 bases, and 9 bases separated the two germline ends. Germline-derived CDR1 and CDR2 are ENHRY and SYGVKD. CDR3 in amino acids: CAISPGTQETQYF. DNA for the CDR3: TGTGCCATCAGTCCGGGAACACAAGAGACCCAGTACTTC.

The chain couples TRBV5-1 to TRBJ2-2; D gene uncertain. The CDR3 has 13 residues. Germline V lookup: CDR1 SGHRS, CDR2 YFSETQ. The ends were cut back, 7 bases at V and 5 bases at J, with 12 bases in the middle. This chain's CDR3 is CASGRSSTGELFF. The CDR3 nucleotides read TGCGCCAGCGGTAGATCTTCAACCGGGGAGCTGTTTTTT.

In this sample, this clonotype turned up a few times. J is TRBJ2-4 and V is TRBV7-2, with 8 positions matching TRBD2. The CDR3 runs 12 residues. With V trimmed by 5 bases and J by 10 bases, 4 bases remained unmatched. Germline V gene sequence: CDR1 SGHTA, CDR2 FQGNSA. DNA of the CDR3: TGTGCCAGCAGCCCAGCGGGAGAGATTCAGTACTTC. This gives the protein CASSPAGEIQYF.

This chain joins TRBV6-1 and TRBJ1-3; D is undetermined. Trimming stripped 2 bases from V and 5 bases from J, with 10 bases between. CDR3 length: 14 amino acids. Germline V gene sequence: CDR1 MNHNS, CDR2 SASEGT. The CDR3 nucleotides read TGTGCCAGCAGTGAAAATGGGTATAGAAACACCATATATTTT. It encodes CASSENGYRNTIYF.

The V call is TRBV5-4, the J call TRBJ1-2, with D tentatively TRBD1 (5 bases). CDR3 length: 15 amino acids. Looked up from germline, CDR1 is SGHNT and CDR2 is YYREEE (reference sequence). V gave up 3 bases and J gave up 8 bases, with 20 bases separating them. CDR3 nucleotide sequence: TGTGCCAGCAGCTCCAGTGAGGGACCTTTGCGGGGCTACACCTTC. Translated, it gives CASSSSEGPLRGYTF. Variable domain in full (rest from reference TRBV5-4 and TRBJ1-2): ETGVTQSPTHLIKTRGQQVTLRCSSQSGHNTVSWYQQALGQGPQFIFQYYREEENGRGNFPPRFSGLQFPNYSSELNVNALELDDSALYLCASSSSEGPLRGYTFGSGTRLTVV.

This clonotype appeared a few times. The chain links TRBV6-2 or TRBV6-3 to TRBJ2-7; D gene unclear. The ends were cut back, 4 bases at V and 4 bases at J, with 17 bases in the middle. The CDR3 length is 15 residues. Germline CDR1 MNHEY, CDR2 SVGEGT. DNA for the CDR3: TGTGCCAGCAGTTTAAGCCCGCCGGTGGGGTACGAGCAGTACTTC. Translating gives CASSLSPPVGYEQYF.

This clonotype was seen a few times. The genes are TRBV6-1 and TRBJ2-5, with 7 bases fitting TRBD2. The CDR3 sequence is 13 residues long. The junction had 6 bases not matched to a gene; V was cut back by 6 bases and J by 5 bases. The germline gives CDR1 MNHNS, CDR2 SASEGT. As DNA, the CDR3 is TGTGCCAGCAGAAGGACTAGGGGTGAGACCCAGTACTTC. Translated: CASRRTRGETQYF.

The genes are TRBV18 and TRBJ2-7, with TRBD1 matching over 7 bases. The length of the CDR3 is 14 residues. Per the germline V gene, CDR1 is KGHSH and CDR2 is LQKENI. The ends lost 8 bases at V and 2 bases at J; junction bases unmatched: 9. CDR3 protein: CASARDRQTYEQYF. CDR3 sequence (DNA): TGTGCCAGCGCGAGGGACAGACAAACCTACGAGCAGTACTTC.

This clonotype has only a few counts. This CDR3 is CASSLVGMRANYGYTF. In DNA, the CDR3 is TGTGCCAGCAGCTTGGTAGGGATGCGGGCTAACTATGGCTACACCTTC. The V gene is TRBV5-5, the J gene TRBJ1-2; D call uncertain. The CDR3 has 16 residues. V gave up 0 bases and J gave up 0 bases, with 12 bases separating them. CDR1 SGHKS and CDR2 YYEKEE come from the germline V gene (reference sequence).

The chain recombines TRBV6-5 with TRBJ1-1; no definite D call. Germline V lookup: CDR1 MNHEY, CDR2 SVGAGI. The CDR3 consists of 13 residues. Trimming pared 5 bases from V and 0 bases from J, leaving 7 bases between. Here the CDR3 DNA reads TGTGCCAGCAGTGCCTACTTGAACACTGAAGCTTTCTTT. This codes for CASSAYLNTEAFF.

This chain uses TRBV11-2 with TRBJ2-1, with D uncertain. The length of the CDR3 is 15 residues. V gave up 1 base and J gave up 6 bases, with 13 bases separating them. Germline V gene data show CDR1 as SGHAT and CDR2 as FQNNGV. Here the CDR3 reads CASSLASWSPNEQFF. The CDR3 DNA is TGTGCCAGCAGCTTAGCTTCATGGAGCCCCAATGAGCAGTTCTTC. The whole variable domain, remainder taken from reference TRBV11-2 and TRBJ2-1, is EAGVAQSPRYKIIEKRQSVAFWCNPISGHATLYWYQQILGQGPKLLIQFQNNGVVDDSQLPKDRFSAERLKGVDSTLKIQPAKLEDSAVYLCASSLASWSPNEQFFGPGTRLTVL.

The chain employs TRBV6-2 or TRBV6-3 and TRBJ2-1, with TRBD2 identical over 8 bases. In germline, CDR1 is MNHEY, CDR2 SVGEGT. The V gene end was trimmed by 2 bases and the J gene end by 0 bases; junction bases not matched to a gene: 6. The CDR3 has 17 amino acids. CDR3 nucleotides: TGTGCCAGCAGTTACGTAGCGGGAAAGGCCTCCTACAATGAGCAGTTCTTC. Its translation: CASSYVAGKASYNEQFF.

This chain uses TRBV11-2 with TRBJ1-3; D gene ambiguous. V lost 3 bases to trimming and J lost 4 bases, with 13 bases between them. Germline V gene lookup returns CDR1 SGHAT and CDR2 FQNNGV. This CDR3 has 15 amino acids. The CDR3 DNA sequence: TGTGCCAGCAGCTTCTCGGGTGTAGCCGGAAACACCATATATTTT. Protein product: CASSFSGVAGNTIYF. Using reference TRBV11-2 and TRBJ1-3 for the parts outside the CDR3, the full variable domain is EAGVAQSPRYKIIEKRQSVAFWCNPISGHATLYWYQQILGQGPKLLIQFQNNGVVDDSQLPKDRFSAERLKGVDSTLKIQPAKLEDSAVYLCASSFSGVAGNTIYFGEGSWLTVV.